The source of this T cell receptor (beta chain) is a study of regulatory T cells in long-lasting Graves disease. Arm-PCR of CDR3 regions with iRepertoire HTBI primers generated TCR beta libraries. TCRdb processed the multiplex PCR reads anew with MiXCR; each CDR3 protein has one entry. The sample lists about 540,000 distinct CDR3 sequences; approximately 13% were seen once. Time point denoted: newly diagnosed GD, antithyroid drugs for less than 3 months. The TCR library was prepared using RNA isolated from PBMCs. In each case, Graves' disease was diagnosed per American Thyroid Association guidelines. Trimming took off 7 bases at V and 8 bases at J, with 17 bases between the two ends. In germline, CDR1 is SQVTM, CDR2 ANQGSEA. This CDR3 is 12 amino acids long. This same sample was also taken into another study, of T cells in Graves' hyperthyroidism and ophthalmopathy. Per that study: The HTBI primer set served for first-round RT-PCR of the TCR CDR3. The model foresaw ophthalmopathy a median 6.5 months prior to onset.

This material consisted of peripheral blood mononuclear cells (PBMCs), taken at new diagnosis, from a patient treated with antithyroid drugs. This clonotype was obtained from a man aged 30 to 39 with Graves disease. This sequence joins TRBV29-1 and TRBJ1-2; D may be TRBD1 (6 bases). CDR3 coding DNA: TGCAGCGCTACCGGGACAAAGTTCGGCTACACCTTC. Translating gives CSATGTKFGYTF.